The 22 T cell receptor beta chains below all came from one sample that was sequenced in a study of control samples from healthy donors and cancer patients. Sequencing used immunoSEQ multiplex PCR; TCRdb keeps in-frame clones, though not all of them. The table records about 150,000 clones, approximately 94% of them present only once. Source material: blood. These receptors came from a man younger than 35 in good health.

This rearrangement joins TRBV4-3 to TRBJ2-2, with D possibly being TRBD1 (6 bases). The CDR3 spans 15 residues. CDR1 LGHNA and CDR2 YSLEER come from the germline V gene. V lost 4 bases and J 2 bases, leaving 11 bases between the germline ends. DNA for the CDR3: TGCGCCAGCAGCCTCCGGACAGCTAACACCGGGGAGCTGTTTTTT. This codes for CASSLRTANTGELFF.

A single count supports this clone. This sequence joins TRBV7-9 and TRBJ1-1; D not resolved. The germline V gene has CDR1 SEHNR and CDR2 FQNEAQ (reference sequence). V was trimmed by 6 bases and J by 6 bases, leaving 8 bases between them. The CDR3 is 11 residues long. The CDR3, as DNA: TGTGCCAGCAGTCTTATGCCTGAAGCTTTCTTT. Protein: CASSLMPEAFF.

This clone appeared a single time. The chain recombines TRBV28 with TRBJ2-1; D unclear. There are 12 residues in the CDR3. Looked up from germline, CDR1 is MDHEN and CDR2 is SYDVKM. The V and J ends lost 3 bases and 7 bases respectively, with 7 bases between them. The CDR3 coding sequence is TGTGCCAGCAGTTTCGGAGTAAATGAGCAGTTCTTC. Protein product: CASSFGVNEQFF.

The genes are TRBV6-5 and TRBJ1-1; D may be TRBD1 (6 bases). In germline, CDR1 is MNHEY, CDR2 SVGAGI. The CDR3 length is 14 residues. Trimming took off 0 bases at V and 4 bases at J, with 9 bases between the two ends. The CDR3 coding sequence is TGTGCCAGCAGTTACTCGGGCAGGGGCACTGAAGCTTTCTTT. This translates into CASSYSGRGTEAFF.

Points on this clone: At one of its ends the junction is not consistent with the germline gene, which may arise from a read error. V and J are TRBV7-7 and TRBJ2-2; 15 bases agree with TRBD2. The CDR3 loop spans 18 amino acids. Germline V CDR1 and CDR2: SSHAT, FNYEAQ (reference sequence). CDR3 in amino acids: CASSVGLAGGPNTGELFF. The CDR3, as DNA: TGTGCTAGCAGCGTTGGACTAGCGGGGGGGCCGAACACCGGGGAGCTGTTTTTT.

The chain employs TRBV6-5 and TRBJ2-7; 7 nucleotides line up with TRBD1. The CDR3 is 14 residues long. The V segment lost 2 bases and the J segment 4 bases; nucleotides outside the gene matches: 5. Germline V CDR1 and CDR2: MNHEY, SVGAGI. CDR3 amino acids: CASSYVPGQYEQYF. For the CDR3, the DNA is TGTGCCAGCAGTTACGTACCGGGACAGTACGAGCAGTACTTC.

V is TRBV19 and J is TRBJ1-1; unclear D gene. The CDR3 totals 12 residues. V gave up 4 bases and J gave up 7 bases, with 10 bases separating them. Germline CDR1 is LNHDA and CDR2 is SQIVND (reference sequence). As DNA, the CDR3 is TGTGCCAGTAGTACCGGACGGCGTGAAGCTTTCTTT. Protein sequence: CASSTGRREAFF.

The chain joins TRBV12-3 or TRBV12-4 to TRBJ1-6; D unclear. CDR3 length: 12 amino acids. With 6 bases removed from V and 14 bases from J, the gap between germline ends came to 14 bases. This chain's CDR3 is CASSPGARALHF. The CDR3 DNA reads as TGTGCCAGCAGCCCAGGAGCGAGGGCCCTCCACTTT.

The genes are TRBV3-1 (or the pseudogene TRBV3-2) and TRBJ2-5; D perhaps matches TRBD2 (5 bases). CDR3 size: 14 residues. CDR1 is LGHDT, CDR2 YNNKEL, per germline (reference sequence). Trimming shortened V by 1 base and J by 6 bases, and 12 bases separated the two germline ends. The CDR3 loop is CASSQVLAPKTQYF. The CDR3 DNA sequence: TGTGCCAGCAGCCAAGTGCTAGCACCGAAGACCCAGTACTTC.

V gene TRBV4-1 combines with J gene TRBJ1-1; TRBD1 is a possible D gene (6 bases). V was trimmed by 4 bases and J by 8 bases, leaving 20 bases between them. The CDR3 covers 15 residues. CDR1 is MGHRA, CDR2 YSYEKL, per germline. The CDR3 nucleotides read TGCGCCAGCAGCCGCGACGGGACAAGTGTTAGCGAAGCTTTCTTT. It codes for CASSRDGTSVSEAFF.

The chain links TRBV7-6 to TRBJ2-1; 9 bases line up with TRBD2. CDR3 size: 16 residues. J gave up 3 bases and V 2 bases, and 5 bases lay outside the gene matches. In germline, CDR1 is SGHVS, CDR2 FNYEAQ. CDR3 sequence reads: CASSLLAGVGYNEQFF. For the CDR3, the DNA is TGTGCCAGCAGCTTATTAGCGGGGGTTGGCTACAATGAGCAGTTCTTC.

The chain uses TRBV5-1 and TRBJ1-1; possibly TRBD1 for D (6 bases). This CDR3 has 14 amino acids. Trimming took off 4 bases at V and 1 base at J, with 11 bases between the two ends. CDR1 and CDR2 (germline): SGHRS, YFSETQ. CDR3: CASSPGAANTEAFF. The CDR3 DNA follows: TGCGCCAGCAGCCCGGGGGCCGCGAACACTGAAGCTTTCTTT.

The J gene is TRBJ2-1, the V gene TRBV7-8; TRBD1 is a possible D gene (6 bases). The CDR3 is 14 residues long. V lost 5 bases and J lost 3, with 11 bases in between. Germline V gives CDR1 SGHVS, CDR2 FQNEAQ. In DNA form, the CDR3 reads TGTGCCAGCAGCCCAGGGACATTCTACAATGAGCAGTTCTTC. It specifies CASSPGTFYNEQFF.

The V and J genes are TRBV19 and TRBJ1-5; TRBD1 aligns across 9 bases. This CDR3 contains 15 residues. Unmatched junction bases numbered 9, after V lost 5 bases and J lost 7 bases. Germline V gene sequence: CDR1 LNHDA, CDR2 SQIVND (reference sequence). CDR3 sequence: CASSQQGAGGQPQHF. The CDR3 nucleotides are TGTGCCAGTAGTCAACAGGGGGCGGGAGGACAGCCCCAGCATTTT.

The rearrangement uses TRBV5-1 and TRBJ2-3; D is unresolved. V was shortened by 6 bases and J by 2 bases, with 7 bases between the two germline ends. The CDR3 extends over 12 amino acids. Per the germline V gene, CDR1 is SGHRS and CDR2 is YFSETQ. The CDR3 DNA is TGCGCCAGCACATGGGACACAGATACGCAGTATTTT. It is translated as CASTWDTDTQYF.

The chain is built from TRBV12-3 or TRBV12-4 and TRBJ1-6; D not resolved. This CDR3 is 13 amino acids long. V lost 1 base and J 10 bases, leaving 8 bases between the germline ends. CDR3: CASSLEAESPLHF. DNA of the CDR3: TGTGCCAGCAGTTTAGAAGCGGAATCACCCCTCCACTTT.

The V call is TRBV7-3, the J call TRBJ1-1; D not certain. This CDR3 is 16 amino acids long. Germline V gene sequence: CDR1 SGHTA, CDR2 FQGTGA. The V end lost 1 base, the J end lost 0 bases, and 12 bases lay between the germline ends. The CDR3 loop is CASSLNSGDMNTEAFF. Written as DNA, the CDR3 is TGTGCCAGCAGCTTAAATTCCGGAGACATGAACACTGAAGCTTTCTTT.

With regard to this clone: Different DNA sequences within this sample yield the same CDR3. The chain uses TRBV7-9 and TRBJ1-1, with D hard to call. Trimming took off 2 bases at V and 5 bases at J, with 6 bases between the two ends. Germline CDR1 SEHNR, CDR2 FQNEAQ (reference sequence). The length of the CDR3 is 12 residues. As DNA, the CDR3 is TGTGCCAGCAGCTTACTTGGGACTGAAGCTTTCTTT. Its translation: CASSLLGTEAFF.

The rearrangement joins TRBV30 to TRBJ2-1; D is undetermined. Trimming took off 5 bases at V and 5 bases at J, with 10 bases between the two ends. Germline CDR1 GTSNPN, CDR2 SVGIG (reference sequence). The CDR3 covers 12 residues. The CDR3 bases are TGTGCCTGGGGCCCGAGACACAATGAGCAGTTCTTC. Translation gives CAWGPRHNEQFF.

The chain joins TRBV5-6 to TRBJ1-4; D ambiguous. CDR1 is SGHDT and CDR2 is YYEEEE in the germline V gene. This CDR3 spans 14 amino acids. Trimming stripped 0 bases from V and 9 bases from J, with 12 bases between. Written as DNA, the CDR3 is TGTGCCAGCAGCTTGGGAGGCACTTACCAAAAACTGTTTTTT. This sequence encodes CASSLGGTYQKLFF.

The V gene is TRBV5-1, the J gene TRBJ2-1, with D hard to call. In germline, CDR1 is SGHRS, CDR2 YFSETQ. With 7 bases removed from V and 9 bases from J, the gap between germline ends came to 20 bases. The CDR3 consists of 14 residues. In DNA form, the CDR3 reads TGCGCCAGCCAGTCTTTAGCTCTATCTGCTGAGCAGTTCTTC. Amino acids: CASQSLALSAEQFF.

V and J are TRBV4-2 and TRBJ2-3, with D tentatively TRBD1 (6 bases). V lost 1 base and J lost 4, with 24 bases in between. The CDR3 contains 19 residues. The germline V gene encodes CDR1 LGHNA and CDR2 YNFKEQ. CDR3 coding DNA: TGTGCCAGCAGCCAAGTCATACTACTCAGGGGAGAGTCGGCAGATACGCAGTATTTT. Translated: CASSQVILLRGESADTQYF.